This TCR beta chain was identified during a study of OX40 agonist ivuxolimab in advanced cancers. This clone appeared a single time. TCRdb's copy holds only in-frame clones and misses some; the assay was immunoSEQ multiplex PCR. The table shows 73,000 or so clones, with about 92% occurring only once. V lost 0 bases and J lost 4, with 7 bases in between. The CDR3 covers 14 residues. Germline V CDR1 and CDR2: MNHEY, SVGAGI. The sample consisted of CD4+ or CD8+ T cells sorted from blood, taken in a trial of the OX40 agonist ivuxolimab. The chain is built from TRBV6-5 and TRBJ1-5; D gene unclear. This TCR came from an adult with an advanced solid tumor such as melanoma, head and neck, liver or kidney cancer. The CDR3 protein is CASSYSSGNQPQHF. DNA for the CDR3: TGTGCCAGCAGTTACTCGTCGGGGAATCAGCCCCAGCATTTT.